The T cell receptor (beta chain) described here comes from a study of T-cell memory formation after mild COVID-19 listed by TCRdb under 2021. Notes on the research overall: TCR sequence clusters from the two donors were found to be largely donor specific. T-cell clones expanding and contracting after mild COVID-19 in a couple of donors were tracked by longitudinal TCRalpha and TCRbeta repertoire sequencing. The cohort comprised two young, previously healthy adult volunteers, one female and one male. General study outcomes and caveats: The detection of some responding clones in pre-infection memory suggests that pre-existing cross-reactive memory T cells joined the SARS-CoV-2 response. Only a couple of mild cases were covered in the study, and larger cohorts including severe cases with pre-infection samples were considered necessary. Contracting CD4+ clones appeared mostly in the CM and EM memory subsets, whereas CD8+ clones were enriched in EMRA. From day 15 to 85, contracting clones showed balanced CD4/CD8 phenotypes, whereas a second wave of clones that expanded from day 15 to 37 leaned towards CD4+. The second-wave clones that peaked on day 37 were not confirmed to be SARS-CoV-2 specific.

Sequencing was performed on an Illumina NovaSeq 6000. cDNA libraries for TCRalpha and TCRbeta were prepared by 5'RACE using constant-segment primers, with sample barcodes and unique molecular identifiers added. Trizol reagent was used to extract RNA from every sample. Libraries were amplified in two PCR steps, with a second sample barcode and Illumina TruSeq adapters added in the second step. Libraries were sequenced on an Illumina NovaSeq with 2 x 150 bp paired-end reads. The study's own analysis went as follows. Reads were demultiplexed and collapsed into UMI-guided consensus sequences with migec v1.2.7. Using mixcr v2.1.11, the UMI consensuses were aligned to TRA and TRB V and J templates and assembled into clonotypes. A clonotype was counted as expanded or contracted only when both edgeR and NoisET called the clonotype significant, with the noise models trained on biological replicates. For edgeR calls, a false discovery rate-adjusted p below 0.01 and a log2 fold-change threshold of 1 were applied. As an exploratory analysis of dynamics, max-normalized trajectories of the 1000 most abundant clonotypes were examined with PCA combined with hierarchical clustering. Separately sequenced CD4+ and CD8+ repertoires were used to assign a CD4 or CD8 phenotype to each responding clone. TCRdb trimmed the raw reads at Q25, called clones with MiXCR and kept productive beta chains. Each record represents a unique CDR3 protein, reported with the most common genes and DNA among its rows. For this entry, the V and J calls and clone size follow TCRdb and not the study's own pipeline. Present in this sample are a few hundred thousand distinct CDR3 sequences, 25% to 30% of which were seen just once. The leading ten clones occupy about 13% of the sample.

The sample holds a few counts of this clonotype. Its antigen specificity is not known. No base quality values were provided; no much bigger clone lies one nucleotide off. Ficoll-Paque density gradient centrifugation was the method used to isolate PBMCs. Including the terminal cysteine and phenylalanine, the CDR3 comprises 14 residues. Only the CDR3 part of the read is kept: 42 bases, read in frame from the first base. CDR1 and CDR2, per the germline V gene, are SNHLY and FYNNEI. V is pruned by 7 bases and J by 4 bases, leaving 6 bases of the junction without a gene match. The TCR comes from an adult woman who had mild COVID-19 (a few samples of this study predate the infection). The sample titles of this study are shuffled in the database, so cell type and time point are left out; the donor was told from shared clones. The chain is assembled from TRBV2 and TRBJ1-5, with 8 bases in between that match TRBD1. The sequenced sample consisted of PBMCs or a T cell subset sorted from them (not recorded which). Here the CDR3 is given as CASTGGLSNQPQHF. The DNA reads as follows: TGTGCCAGCACAGGGGGCTTAAGTAATCAGCCCCAGCATTTT.